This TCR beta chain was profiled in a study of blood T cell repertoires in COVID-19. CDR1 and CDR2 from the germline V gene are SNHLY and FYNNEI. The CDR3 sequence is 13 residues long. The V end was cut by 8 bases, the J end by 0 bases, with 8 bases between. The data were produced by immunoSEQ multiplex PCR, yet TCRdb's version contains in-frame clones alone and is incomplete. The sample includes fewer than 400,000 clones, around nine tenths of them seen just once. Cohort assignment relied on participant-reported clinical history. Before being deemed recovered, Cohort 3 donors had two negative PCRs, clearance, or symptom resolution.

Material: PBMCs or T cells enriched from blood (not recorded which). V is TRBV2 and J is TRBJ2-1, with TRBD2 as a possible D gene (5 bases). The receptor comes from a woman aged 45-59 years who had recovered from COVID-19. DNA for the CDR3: TGTGCCAGCGGGGAGAGCTCCTACAATGAGCAGTTCTTC. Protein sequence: CASGESSYNEQFF.